A single sample gave rise to the 24 T cell receptor beta chains below, sequenced in a study of T cell responses to AZD1222 COVID-19 vaccine. TCRdb keeps only in-frame clones here, not all; method: immunoSEQ multiplex PCR. The sample carries around 140,000 clones, around 87% recorded once. The source material was peripheral blood, sampled on day 0 of AZD1222 vaccination. All receptors derive from an adult in good health.

This clone was seen just once. The V call is TRBV9, the J call TRBJ2-5; the D gene is possibly TRBD2 (5 bases). CDR3 size: 15 residues. CDR1 is SGDLS, CDR2 YYNGEE, per germline. V was pared by 0 bases and J by 1 base, with 10 bases between. The CDR3 region is CASSVGPTTQETQYF. CDR3 sequence (DNA): TGTGCCAGCAGCGTAGGTCCGACTACCCAAGAGACCCAGTACTTC.

CDR3 in DNA: TGCGCCAGCAGCTTGGATCCTAGCGGGACTAGCTCCTACGAGCAGTACTTC. Its translation: CASSLDPSGTSSYEQYF. V usage is TRBV5-1 and J usage is TRBJ2-7; 9 bases agree with TRBD2. With 0 bases clipped from V and 0 bases from J, the junction kept 7 bases outside the gene matches. This CDR3 is 17 amino acids long. CDR1 and CDR2 (germline): SGHRS, YFSETQ.

The rearrangement uses TRBV12-3 or TRBV12-4 and TRBJ1-2; 8 nucleotides align to TRBD1. After removal of 7 bases from V and 7 bases from J, the junction contained 8 bases not matched to a gene. The CDR3 has 13 amino acids. CDR3 bases: TGTGCCAGCATCTTCCAGGGGGCGGGTGGCTACACCTTC. Amino acid sequence: CASIFQGAGGYTF.

V gene TRBV14 combines with J gene TRBJ2-5; no definite D call. Germline V CDR1 and CDR2: SGHDN, FVKESK. The CDR3 runs to 15 residues. The V gene lost 0 bases and the J gene lost 7 bases, with 15 bases spanning the gap. The CDR3 coding sequence is TGTGCCAGCAGCCAAGATTCTTTGGGCTGGGGGACCCAGTACTTC. Translation gives CASSQDSLGWGTQYF.

The rearrangement links TRBV18 to TRBJ1-6; no definite D call. The CDR3 runs to 14 residues. CDR1 is KGHSH, CDR2 LQKENI, per germline. V dropped 3 bases and J dropped 8 bases, with 11 bases sitting between them. CDR3 coding DNA: TGTGCCAGCTCACCTGAACTGGGAGATTCACCCCTCCACTTT. Translation: CASSPELGDSPLHF.

The CDR3 DNA reads TGTGCCAGACCTCCGAGGGTCGCGGCGCGTGGCTACACCTTC. Amino acids: CARPPRVAARGYTF. The rearrangement uses TRBV21-1 and TRBJ1-2. TRBV21-1 counts as a pseudogene. CDR3 size: 14 residues.

The chain recombines TRBV30 with TRBJ2-7, with D uncertain. Germline V gene lookup returns CDR1 GTSNPN and CDR2 SVGIG (reference sequence). The CDR3 has 11 residues. Between the trimmed V and J ends, which lost 0 bases and 7 bases, there was a span of 7 bases. DNA for the CDR3: TGTGCCTGGAGTGTACATAAGGAGCAGTACTTC. Its translation is CAWSVHKEQYF. The full variable domain, in which reference TRBV30 and TRBJ2-7 provide the parts outside the CDR3, is SQTIHQWPATLVQPVGSPLSLECTVEGTSNPNLYWYRQAAGRGLQLLFYSVGIGQISSEVPQNLSASRPQDRQFILSSKKLLLSDSGFYLCAWSVHKEQYFGPGTRLTVT.

The chain combines TRBV14 with TRBJ2-1, with 7 bases matching TRBD2. The V and J ends lost 6 bases and 2 bases, in that order; junction bases with no gene match: 13. The CDR3 sequence is 17 residues long. Germline V gene data show CDR1 as SGHDN and CDR2 as FVKESK. The CDR3 nucleotides are TGTGCCAGCAGTCGTAGGAGACTAGCCATTCCCTACAATGAGCAGTTCTTC. Translated: CASSRRRLAIPYNEQFF.

This sequence joins TRBV2 and TRBJ2-1; 12 nucleotides align to TRBD2. The germline V gene has CDR1 SNHLY and CDR2 FYNNEI. This CDR3 has 17 amino acids. The trim removed 1 base at V and 4 bases at J, leaving 5 bases unmatched. The CDR3 is CASSEGLAGGYYNEQFF. CDR3 nucleotides: TGTGCCAGCAGTGAAGGCCTAGCGGGGGGGTATTACAATGAGCAGTTCTTC. Complete variable domain (other parts from reference TRBV2 and TRBJ2-1): EPEVTQTPSHQVTQMGQEVILRCVPISNHLYFYWYRQILGQKVEFLVSFYNNEISEKSEIFDDQFSVERPDGSNFTLKIRSTKLEDSAMYFCASSEGLAGGYYNEQFFGPGTRLTVL.

This clone showed up just once. V gene TRBV7-9 combines with J gene TRBJ1-1; no clear D. The V gene's germline CDR1 is SEHNR and CDR2 FQNEAQ (reference sequence). The V end lost 4 bases, the J end lost 3 bases, and 15 bases lay between the germline ends. CDR3 length: 15 residues. The CDR3 DNA reads TGTGCCAGCAGCTCCTGGGCAGCGGGTGACACTGAAGCTTTCTTT. It codes for CASSSWAAGDTEAFF.

The V gene is TRBV15, the J gene TRBJ1-5; no firm D call. The germline gives CDR1 LNHNV, CDR2 YYDKDF (reference sequence). Trimming stripped 0 bases from V and 7 bases from J, with 10 bases between. This CDR3 contains 14 residues. CDR3: CATSRDGTSQPQHF. CDR3 nucleotide sequence: TGTGCCACCAGCAGAGATGGAACGAGCCAGCCCCAGCATTTT.

The rearrangement uses TRBV7-9 and TRBJ1-3; D uncertain. V was pared by 1 base and J by 0 bases, with 7 bases between. CDR3 length: 15 residues. Germline V gene data show CDR1 as SEHNR and CDR2 as FQNEAQ (reference sequence). CDR3 sequence reads: CASSLGAYSGNTIYF. The CDR3 DNA is TGTGCCAGCAGCTTAGGGGCATACTCTGGAAACACCATATATTTT.

V usage is TRBV5-1 and J usage is TRBJ1-2; 8 bases align to TRBD1. Germline V gene data show CDR1 as SGHRS and CDR2 as YFSETQ. This CDR3 contains 16 residues. J was trimmed by 5 bases and V by 0 bases; bases with no gene match: 9. DNA of the CDR3: TGCGCCAGCAGCTTGGTTTCCGGGACAGGACAATATGGCTACACCTTC. As protein: CASSLVSGTGQYGYTF.

As to this clone: One end of the junction varies from germline; a read error may be responsible. The CDR3 sequence is CASSLAEIEIF. The CDR3 coding sequence is TGTGCCAGCAGCTTGGCCGAAATCGAAATCTTT. The chain is built from TRBV5-6 and TRBJ1-1; D is unclear. Germline V gene lookup returns CDR1 SGHDT and CDR2 YYEEEE. The CDR3 is 11 amino acids.

The rearrangement joins TRBV7-2 to TRBJ1-4; 8 nucleotides line up with TRBD1. After removal of 6 bases from V and 1 base from J, the junction contained 4 bases not matched to a gene. Germline loops: CDR1 SGHTA, CDR2 FQGNSA. The length of the CDR3 is 15 residues. CDR3 in amino acids: CASRPGTGTNEKLFF. CDR3 sequence (DNA): TGTGCCAGCAGACCCGGGACAGGAACTAATGAAAAACTGTTTTTT.

The V and J genes are TRBV20-1 and TRBJ2-1; D remains ambiguous. Between the trimmed V and J ends, which lost 2 bases and 7 bases, there was a span of 6 bases. Germline CDR1 is DFQATT and CDR2 is SNEGSKA (reference sequence). The CDR3 consists of 11 residues. The CDR3 sequence: CSARIVNEQFF. As DNA, the CDR3 is TGCAGTGCTAGAATCGTAAATGAGCAGTTCTTC.

The chain uses TRBV5-1 and TRBJ2-1; 13 bases are shared with TRBD2. Looked up from germline, CDR1 is SGHRS and CDR2 is YFSETQ. The V and J ends lost 0 bases and 9 bases, in that order; junction bases with no gene match: 6. The CDR3 sequence is 16 residues long. CDR3 region: CASSLGTSGSGSEQFF. The DNA of the CDR3 is TGCGCCAGCAGCTTGGGGACTAGCGGGAGTGGTAGTGAGCAGTTCTTC.

The rearrangement links TRBV12-3 or TRBV12-4 to TRBJ2-2; unclear D gene. CDR3 size: 11 residues. Trimming left V 8 bases short and J 8 bases short, with 9 bases between. CDR3 protein: CASFGLGELFF. In nucleotides, the CDR3 is TGTGCCAGCTTCGGGCTAGGGGAGCTGTTTTTT.

This clone was detected only once. The J gene is TRBJ1-1, the V gene TRBV3-1 (or the pseudogene TRBV3-2); D gene unclear. The CDR3 totals 15 residues. The V and J ends lost 0 bases and 0 bases respectively, with 8 bases between them. Per the germline V gene, CDR1 is LGHDT and CDR2 is YNNKEL (reference sequence). The CDR3 sequence: CASSQEPAMNTEAFF. CDR3 in DNA: TGTGCCAGCAGCCAAGAACCAGCTATGAACACTGAAGCTTTCTTT.

The chain couples TRBV9 to TRBJ2-1; TRBD2 might be the D (5 bases). The CDR3 is 13 residues long. Germline CDR1 and CDR2: SGDLS and YYNGEE. Deletions cut 0 bases from V and 5 bases from J, with 6 bases between. The CDR3 loop reads CASSVGGNNEQFF. As DNA, the CDR3 is TGTGCCAGCAGCGTAGGAGGGAACAATGAGCAGTTCTTC.

This clone was observed a single time. This chain joins TRBV7-9 and TRBJ2-2; D is undetermined. The V gene lost 3 bases and the J gene lost 8 bases, with 7 bases spanning the gap. The CDR3 is 12 amino acids. Per the germline V gene, CDR1 is SEHNR and CDR2 is FQNEAQ (reference sequence). The CDR3 bases are TGTGCCAGCAGCTTCCCGCCAGGGGAGCTGTTTTTT. This translates into CASSFPPGELFF.

The gene calls are TRBV19 and TRBJ2-7; TRBD2 matches 9 bases. The CDR3 extends over 15 amino acids. Trimming removed 3 bases from V and 1 base from J; junction bases left unmatched: 4. Germline-derived CDR1 and CDR2 are LNHDA and SQIVND (reference sequence). For the CDR3, the DNA is TGTGCCAGTAGTATTTGGCTAGCGGGGTCCTACGAGCAGTACTTC. As protein: CASSIWLAGSYEQYF.

This clone was seen just once. J is TRBJ1-2 and V is TRBV7-9, with 7 positions matching TRBD1. The CDR3 extends over 13 amino acids. The germline V gene has CDR1 SEHNR and CDR2 FQNEAQ (reference sequence). Trimming removed 5 bases from V and 8 bases from J; junction bases left unmatched: 8. CDR3 coding DNA: TGTGCCAGCAGCCAGGGGGTCTCCGGCGGCTACACCTTC. This sequence encodes CASSQGVSGGYTF.

V usage is TRBV2 and J usage is TRBJ2-5; D is perhaps TRBD1 (5 bases). The V end was cut by 6 bases, the J end by 1 base, with 15 bases between. CDR3 size: 15 residues. The germline V gene has CDR1 SNHLY and CDR2 FYNNEI. The CDR3 sequence: CASRTAGQGQETQYF. The CDR3 DNA follows: TGTGCCAGCAGGACGGCAGGGCAGGGCCAAGAGACCCAGTACTTC.